This is a list of T cell receptor beta chains from one sample in a study of T cells in Graves' hyperthyroidism and ophthalmopathy. TCRdb fed the multiplex PCR reads into MiXCR, producing one record per CDR3 protein. The repertoire holds around 530,000 distinct CDR3 sequences, 17% seen once, with 15% to 20% in the top ten. Source material: blood. The receptor set was obtained from a woman in her late teens or twenties with Graves' ophthalmopathy. Each CDR3 is given with its conserved first and last residue. The D gene is left open where the match is weak. The listing skips clone size in some rows; elsewhere it reads once, few, many or a size class.

d_gene	abundance	v_gene	j_gene	CDR3aa	CDR3nt
.	.	TRBV29-1	TRBJ1-2	CSVDPGGVRLNYGYTF	TGCAGCGTTGACCCAGGAGGCGTCAGGCTGAACTATGGCTACACCTTC
TRBD1	many	TRBV11-1	TRBJ1-2	CASSLTPGTGANYGYTF	TGTGCCAGCAGCTTAACGCCGGGGACAGGGGCTAACTATGGCTACACCTTC
.	.	TRBV5-6	TRBJ1-3	CASSLHSGHSGNTIYF	TGTGCCAGCAGCTTACACAGTGGGCACTCTGGAAACACCATATATTTT
TRBD1	few	TRBV29-1	TRBJ2-7	CSVERTGDSYEQYF	TGCAGCGTTGAAAGGACAGGGGATTCCTACGAGCAGTACTTC
TRBD2	few	TRBV10-2	TRBJ2-1	CASRLGGGVTNEQFF	TGCGCCAGCAGACTCGGCGGGGGGGTAACCAATGAGCAGTTCTTC
TRBD2	few	TRBV12-3/TRBV12-4	TRBJ2-5	CASSPRGGAWETQYF	TGTGCCAGCAGTCCCCGCGGGGGGGCCTGGGAGACCCAGTACTTC
.	.	TRBV2	TRBJ1-2	CASTTPVMGGGRYYGYTF	TGTGCCAGTACTACTCCAGTGATGGGGGGCGGCAGATACTATGGCTACACCTTC
TRBD1	.	TRBV28	TRBJ2-5	CASSFRQGSGETQHF	TGTGCCAGCAGTTTTAGACAGGGTAGTGGTGAGACCCAGCACTTC
.	many	TRBV29-1	TRBJ1-1	CSVVGTDHMNTEAFF	TGCAGCGTTGTCGGGACGGACCATATGAACACTGAAGCTTTCTTT
.	.	TRBV28	TRBJ1-4	CTSMGGINEKLFF	TGTACCAGCATGGGGGGGATCAATGAAAAACTGTTTTTT
TRBD1	.	TRBV27	TRBJ2-1	CASSLPGQGRQFF	TGTGCCAGCAGTCTCCCTGGACAGGGCAGGCAGTTCTTC
.	few	TRBV29-1	TRBJ2-1	CSVPRDSSYNEQFF	TGCAGCGTGCCGAGGGATAGCTCCTACAATGAGCAGTTCTTC
TRBD1	many	TRBV2	TRBJ2-2	CASSEQGATGELFF	TGTGCCAGCAGTGAACAGGGGGCGACCGGGGAGCTGTTTTTT
TRBD2	few	TRBV6-2/TRBV6-3	TRBJ2-5	CASSFSSGTTKTQYF	TGTGCCAGCAGTTTTTCAAGCGGGACTACTAAGACCCAGTACTTC
TRBD1	many	TRBV28	TRBJ1-6	CASSLFQGVSPLHF	TGTGCCAGCAGTCTATTCCAGGGGGTCTCACCCCTCCACTTT
TRBD2	few	TRBV27	TRBJ2-1	CASSLSLAGGNEQFF	TGTGCCAGCAGTTTAAGTCTAGCGGGAGGGAATGAGCAGTTCTTC
.	.	TRBV11-2	TRBJ1-1	CASSKDGLEAFF	TGTGCCAGCAGCAAGGACGGTCTTGAAGCTTTCTTT
.	many	TRBV7-9	TRBJ2-2	CASSLDRSLTGELFF	TGTGCCAGCAGCCTTGACAGGTCACTAACCGGGGAGCTGTTTTTT
.	many	TRBV20-1	TRBJ1-1	CSARPSGAMNTEAFF	TGCAGTGCTAGACCTTCCGGGGCCATGAACACTGAAGCTTTCTTT
.	.	TRBV5-1	TRBJ2-1	CASSLNYRGAEQFF	TGCGCCAGCAGCTTGAATTACCGGGGGGCTGAGCAGTTCTTC
TRBD2	.	TRBV28	TRBJ2-1	CASSLAGGGSYNEQFF	TGTGCCAGCAGTTTGGCAGGCGGGGGCTCCTACAATGAGCAGTTCTTC
.	few	TRBV4-1	TRBJ1-2	CASSRSPDGPTTRNYGYTF	TGCGCCAGCAGCCGTTCTCCCGACGGCCCTACGACTCGGAACTATGGCTACACCTTC
TRBD2	.	TRBV20-1	TRBJ2-3	CSATSGGSTDTQYF	TGCAGTGCTACTAGCGGGGGGAGCACAGATACGCAGTATTTT
TRBD1	many	TRBV28	TRBJ2-1	CASSPPWDREQFF	TGTGCCAGCAGTCCCCCCTGGGACAGGGAACAGTTCTTC
.	.	TRBV5-8	TRBJ2-2	CASSLRFGNLNTGELFF	TGTGCCAGCAGCTTGCGCTTCGGGAATTTGAACACCGGGGAGCTGTTTTTT
.	.	TRBV6-1	TRBJ2-3	CASSEVVADTQYF	TGTGCCAGCAGTGAAGTCGTGGCAGATACGCAGTATTTT
.	many	TRBV6-1	TRBJ2-7	CASGQGGAYEQYF	TGTGCCAGCGGGCAGGGGGGGGCTTACGAGCAGTACTTC
.	.	TRBV5-4	TRBJ2-1	CASSVMLSSDEQFF	TGTGCCAGCAGCGTAATGCTGAGTAGCGATGAGCAGTTCTTC
.	.	TRBV19	TRBJ2-1	CASSITEGPYNEQFF	TGTGCCAGTAGTATAACAGAGGGCCCCTACAATGAGCAGTTCTTC
TRBD2	.	TRBV5-6	TRBJ2-7	CASSPGLAGEGEQYF	TGTGCCAGCAGCCCCGGACTAGCGGGAGAGGGCGAGCAGTACTTC
TRBD1	many	TRBV29-1	TRBJ2-7	CSVVLTGRNEQYF	TGCAGCGTTGTGTTGACAGGGCGGAACGAGCAGTACTTC
TRBD1	.	TRBV5-8	TRBJ1-2	CASRRTGENYGYTF	TGTGCCAGCAGAAGGACAGGGGAGAACTATGGCTACACCTTC
TRBD2	many	TRBV28	TRBJ2-1	CASSLNVRTSPKYNEQFF	TGTGCCAGCAGTTTAAATGTCCGGACTAGCCCAAAGTACAATGAGCAGTTCTTC
.	.	TRBV7-2	TRBJ2-3	CASSLIPSSTDTQYF	TGTGCCAGCAGCTTAATTCCCTCGAGCACAGATACGCAGTATTTT
.	many	TRBV7-9	TRBJ2-1	CASSLVGRGYEQFF	TGTGCCAGCAGCTTAGTCGGCAGGGGATATGAGCAGTTCTTC
TRBD2	.	TRBV9	TRBJ2-1	CASSLLSSGGDEQFF	TGTGCCAGCAGCTTACTAAGTAGCGGGGGCGATGAGCAGTTCTTC
.	many	TRBV28	TRBJ2-7	CASSRSRQVEYEQYF	TGTGCCAGCAGTAGGTCGCGGCAGGTCGAATACGAGCAGTACTTC
.	many	TRBV13	TRBJ1-3	CASSLRDGNTIYF	TGTGCCAGCAGCTTAAGGGACGGAAACACCATATATTTT
TRBD2	.	TRBV20-1	TRBJ2-3	CSARGAGENTDTQYF	TGCAGTGCTAGGGGTGCGGGGGAGAACACAGATACGCAGTATTTT
.	many	TRBV6-1	TRBJ2-7	CASSEAVNRVAYEQYF	TGTGCCAGCAGTGAAGCAGTGAACAGGGTGGCCTACGAGCAGTACTTC
.	.	TRBV15	TRBJ1-2	CATSRQGDYGYTF	TGTGCCACCAGCAGACAGGGTGACTATGGCTACACCTTC
.	many	TRBV2	TRBJ2-6	CASSEGRTGANVLTF	TGTGCCAGCAGTGAAGGTCGGACTGGGGCCAACGTCCTGACTTTC
.	.	TRBV20-1	TRBJ2-2	CSVRVNTGELFF	TGCAGTGTTAGGGTGAACACCGGGGAGCTGTTTTTT
.	many	TRBV28	TRBJ2-7	CASSSRQAGSYEQYF	TGTGCCAGCAGCTCCAGACAGGCCGGCTCCTACGAGCAGTACTTC
.	many	TRBV6-2/TRBV6-3	TRBJ2-5	CASSPGTSLGETQYF	TGTGCCAGCAGCCCCGGGACCTCTCTCGGCGAGACCCAGTACTTC
.	few	TRBV29-1	TRBJ1-5	CSVVGEGNQPQHF	TGCAGCGTTGTAGGCGAGGGCAATCAGCCCCAGCATTTT
.	.	TRBV12-5	TRBJ2-1	CASGLGGAGDEQFF	TGTGCTAGTGGACTAGGGGGCGCGGGGGATGAGCAGTTCTTC
TRBD1	.	TRBV9	TRBJ2-7	CASSGDRTGEQYF	TGTGCCAGCAGCGGGGACAGGACAGGGGAGCAGTACTTC
.	few	TRBV20-1	TRBJ1-4	CSARAGVREKLFF	TGCAGTGCTAGAGCAGGGGTTCGGGAAAAACTGTTTTTT
TRBD2	few	TRBV29-1	TRBJ2-1	CSVVPSGRAATYNEQFF	TGCAGCGTTGTTCCAAGCGGGAGGGCGGCGACCTACAATGAGCAGTTCTTC
.	few	TRBV9	TRBJ1-1	CASSPREGRGTEAFF	TGTGCCAGCAGCCCCCGCGAAGGGCGGGGAACTGAAGCTTTCTTT
TRBD2	many	TRBV20-1	TRBJ2-3	CSYPLAGDADTQYF	TGCAGTTACCCTCTAGCGGGAGACGCAGATACGCAGTATTTT
.	few	TRBV10-3	TRBJ2-5	CAISESKGGETQYF	TGTGCCATCAGTGAGTCGAAGGGGGGAGAGACCCAGTACTTC
TRBD1	many	TRBV2	TRBJ2-3	CASRGQVMYTDTQYF	TGTGCCAGCAGGGGACAGGTGATGTACACAGATACGCAGTATTTT